This T cell receptor beta chain emerged from a study of blood T cell repertoires in COVID-19. Overall study context: Collection of acute and convalescent COVID-19 samples took place in the United States, Italy and Spain. PBMCs, B-cell-depleted T cells, or T cells provided the cDNA or gDNA that made up the material.

Patients of the Seattle cohort, enrolled during active infection, were followed longitudinally. As originally analysed: Estimation of nucleated cell counts was performed using reference gene primer amplification. Generated by immunoSEQ multiplex PCR, the TCRdb table keeps only in-frame clones and is missing some. For V, J and clone size, that table is used; D and trimming come from the DNA. The sample holds about 160,000 clones, more than 65% seen once. CDR3 size: 14 residues. Looked up from germline, CDR1 is SGHAT and CDR2 is FQDESV (reference sequence). Trimming cost V 9 bases and J 0 bases, with 13 bases left between them.

This clonotype was obtained from a woman aged 60-75 years with COVID-19, enrolled during active disease. The V and J genes are TRBV11-1 and TRBJ2-3; D may be TRBD2 (5 bases). The sequenced sample was peripheral blood. CDR3 loop: CASGVGKSTDTQYF. CDR3 DNA: TGTGCCAGTGGGGTCGGGAAGAGCACAGATACGCAGTATTTT.